Each of the 5 T cell receptor beta chains below was sequenced from the same sample in a study of identical twins. One entry per CDR3 protein, called by TCRdb with MiXCR from the 5' RACE reads. The top ten clones hold under 15% of a sample with about 720,000 distinct CDR3 sequences, 18% of them seen once. These records were also assigned to another study, of T cells expressing NK-cell markers.

Material for sequencing was PBMCs. The receptors originated from a woman aged 18 to 35 in good health.

This clonotype was counted once. The chain uses TRBV5-6 and TRBJ2-7; perhaps TRBD2 as D (6 bases). Germline loops: CDR1 SGHDT, CDR2 YYEEEE. V lost 0 bases and J lost 2, with 12 bases in between. The CDR3 has 15 amino acids. CDR3 bases: TGTGCCAGCAGCTTGGTGCCGGGGGAGACCTACGAGCAGTACTTC. Its protein is CASSLVPGETYEQYF. The full variable domain, its missing parts supplied by reference TRBV5-6 and TRBJ2-7, is DAGVTQSPTHLIKTRGQQVTLRCSPKSGHDTVSWYQQALGQGPQFIFQYYEEEERQRGNFPDRFSGHQFPNYSSELNVNALLLGDSALYLCASSLVPGETYEQYFGPGTRLTVT.

This clonotype occurred many times. The chain employs TRBV4-3 and TRBJ2-7; D could derive from TRBD1 or TRBD2 (5 bases each). CDR3 length: 15 residues. Looked up from germline, CDR1 is LGHNA and CDR2 is YSLEER. V dropped 3 bases and J dropped 0 bases, with 12 bases sitting between them. The CDR3: CASSQAWGTSYEQYF. The CDR3, as DNA: TGCGCCAGCAGCCAGGCCTGGGGGACCTCCTACGAGCAGTACTTC.

This clonotype was picked up many times. This sequence joins TRBV7-9 and TRBJ2-1; 10 nucleotides align to TRBD2. This CDR3 region has 14 residues. J was trimmed by 6 bases and V by 6 bases; bases with no gene match: 5. The germline V gene has CDR1 SEHNR and CDR2 FQNEAQ (reference sequence). The CDR3 loop is CASRLTSGINEQFF. CDR3 nucleotides: TGTGCCAGCAGACTCACTAGCGGGATCAATGAGCAGTTCTTC.

This clonotype appeared a few times. The chain couples TRBV3-1 to TRBJ1-2; D unresolved. The V and J ends lost 2 bases and 2 bases respectively, with 9 bases between them. Germline CDR1 LGHDT, CDR2 YNNKEL (reference sequence). The CDR3 sequence is 14 residues long. CDR3 amino acids: CASSQQPRNYGYTF. Here the CDR3 DNA reads TGTGCCAGCAGCCAACAGCCAAGGAACTATGGCTACACCTTC.

This clonotype was seen a handful of times. CDR3 DNA sequence: TGCGCCAGCAGATTTGGCGGGACAGGGCCCGGCCTTGAAGCTTTCTTT. This sequence encodes CASRFGGTGPGLEAFF. This sequence joins TRBV5-1 and TRBJ1-1, with TRBD1 matching over 9 bases. Germline CDR1 is SGHRS and CDR2 is YFSETQ. Trimming took 5 bases from V and 7 from J; bases not matched to a gene: 15. The CDR3 has 16 amino acids.